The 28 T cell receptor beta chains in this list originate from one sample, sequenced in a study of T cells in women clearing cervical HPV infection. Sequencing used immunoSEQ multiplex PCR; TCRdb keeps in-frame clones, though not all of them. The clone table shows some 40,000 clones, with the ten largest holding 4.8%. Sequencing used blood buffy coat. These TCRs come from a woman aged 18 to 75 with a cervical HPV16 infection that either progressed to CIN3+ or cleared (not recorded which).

The part of the CDR3 DNA that was read is TGCAGCGTTGGGGACAGCTGGGACACTGAA. Its protein is CSVGDSWDTE. In full, the CDR3 is CSVGDSWDTEAFF. This rearrangement joins TRBV29-1 to TRBJ1-1; 7 positions match TRBD1. The observed sequence ends 3 residues before the CDR3 terminus, with the missing tail filled in from the germline J gene. The CDR3 totals 13 residues. V was pared by 4 bases and J by 3 bases, with 5 bases of the junction left unmatched. The V gene's germline CDR1 is SQVTM and CDR2 ANQGSEA.

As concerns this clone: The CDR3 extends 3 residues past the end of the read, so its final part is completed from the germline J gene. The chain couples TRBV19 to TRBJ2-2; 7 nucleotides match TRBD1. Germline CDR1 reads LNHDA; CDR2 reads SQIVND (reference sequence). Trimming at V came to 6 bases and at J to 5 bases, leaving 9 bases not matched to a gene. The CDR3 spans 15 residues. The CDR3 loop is CASSSGGSQTGELFF. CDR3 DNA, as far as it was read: TGTGCCAGTAGCTCAGGGGGTAGCCAAACCGGGGAG.

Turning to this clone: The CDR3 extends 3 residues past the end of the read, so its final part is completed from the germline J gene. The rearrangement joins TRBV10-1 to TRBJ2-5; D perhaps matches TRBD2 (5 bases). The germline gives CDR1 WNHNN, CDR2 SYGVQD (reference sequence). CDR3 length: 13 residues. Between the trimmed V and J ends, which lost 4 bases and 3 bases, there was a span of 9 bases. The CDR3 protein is CASSGTYKETQYF. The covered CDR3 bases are TGCGCCAGCAGTGGGACTTACAAAGAGACC.

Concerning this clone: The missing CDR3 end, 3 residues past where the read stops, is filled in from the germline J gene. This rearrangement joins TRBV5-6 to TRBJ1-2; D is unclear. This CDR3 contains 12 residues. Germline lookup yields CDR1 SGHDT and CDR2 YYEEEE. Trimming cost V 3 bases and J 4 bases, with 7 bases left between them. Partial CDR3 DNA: TGTGCCAGCAGCTCGCAGTCCTATGGC. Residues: CASSSQSYG. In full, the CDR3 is CASSSQSYGYTF.

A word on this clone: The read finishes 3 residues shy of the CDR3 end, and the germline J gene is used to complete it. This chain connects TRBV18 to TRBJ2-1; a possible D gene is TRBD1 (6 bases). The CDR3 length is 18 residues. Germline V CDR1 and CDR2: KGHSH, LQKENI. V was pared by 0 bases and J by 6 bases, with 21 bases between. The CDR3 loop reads CASSPPDQGRSVSNEQFF. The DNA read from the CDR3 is TGTGCCAGCTCACCACCGGACCAGGGGAGATCAGTTTCCAATGAG. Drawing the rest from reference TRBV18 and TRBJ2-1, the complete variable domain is NAGVMQNPRHLVRRRGQEARLRCSPMKGHSHVYWYRQLPEEGLKFMVYLQKENIIDESGMPKERFSAEFPKEGPSILRIQQVVRGDSAAYFCASSPPDQGRSVSNEQFFGPGTRLTVL.

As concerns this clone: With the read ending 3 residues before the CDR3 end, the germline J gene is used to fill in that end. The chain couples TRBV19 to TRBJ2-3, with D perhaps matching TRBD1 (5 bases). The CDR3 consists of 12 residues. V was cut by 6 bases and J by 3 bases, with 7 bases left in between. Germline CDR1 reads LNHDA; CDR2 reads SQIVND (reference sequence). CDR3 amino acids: CASRAGTDTQYF. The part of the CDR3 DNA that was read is TGTGCCAGTAGGGCAGGGACAGATACG.

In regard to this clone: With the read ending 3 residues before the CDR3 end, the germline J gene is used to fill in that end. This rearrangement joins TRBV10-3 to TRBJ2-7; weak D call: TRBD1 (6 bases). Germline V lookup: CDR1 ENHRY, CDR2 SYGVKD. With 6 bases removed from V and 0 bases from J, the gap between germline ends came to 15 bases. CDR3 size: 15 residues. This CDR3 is CAISHRDINSYEQYF. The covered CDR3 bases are TGTGCCATCAGCCACCGGGACATAAACTCCTACGAG.

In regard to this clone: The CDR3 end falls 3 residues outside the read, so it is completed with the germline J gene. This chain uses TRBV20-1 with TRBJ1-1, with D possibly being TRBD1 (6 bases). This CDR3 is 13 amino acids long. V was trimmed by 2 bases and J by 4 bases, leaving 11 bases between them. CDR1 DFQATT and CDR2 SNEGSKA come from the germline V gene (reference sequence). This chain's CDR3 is CSARSGVGTEAFF. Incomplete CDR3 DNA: TGCAGTGCTAGATCAGGGGTTGGCACTGAA.

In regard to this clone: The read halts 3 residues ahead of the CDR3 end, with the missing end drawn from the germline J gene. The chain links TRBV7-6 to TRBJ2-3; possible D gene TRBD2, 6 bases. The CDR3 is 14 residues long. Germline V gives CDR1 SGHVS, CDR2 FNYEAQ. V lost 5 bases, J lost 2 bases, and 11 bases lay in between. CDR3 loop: CASSPGLPTDTQYF. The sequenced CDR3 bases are TGTGCCAGCAGCCCGGGACTCCCCACAGATACG.

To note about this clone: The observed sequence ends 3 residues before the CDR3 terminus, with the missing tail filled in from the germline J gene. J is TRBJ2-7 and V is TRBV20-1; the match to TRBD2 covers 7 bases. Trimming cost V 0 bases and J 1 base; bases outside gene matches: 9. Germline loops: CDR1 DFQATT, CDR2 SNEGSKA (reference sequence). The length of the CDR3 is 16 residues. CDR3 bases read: TGCAGTGCTAGAGACTTTAGGGGAGGGGTGTCCTACGAG. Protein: CSARDFRGGVSYE. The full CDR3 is CSARDFRGGVSYEQYF.

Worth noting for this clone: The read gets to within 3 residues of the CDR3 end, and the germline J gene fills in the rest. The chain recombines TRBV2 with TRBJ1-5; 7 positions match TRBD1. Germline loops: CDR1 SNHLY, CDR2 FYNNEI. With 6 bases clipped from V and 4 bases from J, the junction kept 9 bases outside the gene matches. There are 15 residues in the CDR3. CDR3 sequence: CASRGDRDGNQPQHF. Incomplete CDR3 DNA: TGTGCCAGCAGGGGCGACAGGGACGGTAATCAGCCC.

Partial CDR3 DNA: TGTGCCAGCTCACAATCGACAGGAACCTCCTACGAG. Protein: CASSQSTGTSYE. The whole CDR3 is CASSQSTGTSYEAFF. This chain links TRBV18 with TRBJ1-1; D may be TRBD1 (6 bases). The read comes to an end 3 residues before the CDR3 does, leaving the germline J gene to fill in the end. This CDR3 region has 15 residues. The V gene's germline CDR1 is KGHSH and CDR2 LQKENI.

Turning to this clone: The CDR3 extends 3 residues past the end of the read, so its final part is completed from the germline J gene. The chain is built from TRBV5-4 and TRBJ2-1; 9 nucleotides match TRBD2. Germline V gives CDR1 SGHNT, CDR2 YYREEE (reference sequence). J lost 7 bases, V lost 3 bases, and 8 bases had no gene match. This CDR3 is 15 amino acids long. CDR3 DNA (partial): TGTGCCAGCAGCTCGCGGGGGGGCCGGGGGAATGAG. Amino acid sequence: CASSSRGGRGNE. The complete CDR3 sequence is CASSSRGGRGNEQFF.

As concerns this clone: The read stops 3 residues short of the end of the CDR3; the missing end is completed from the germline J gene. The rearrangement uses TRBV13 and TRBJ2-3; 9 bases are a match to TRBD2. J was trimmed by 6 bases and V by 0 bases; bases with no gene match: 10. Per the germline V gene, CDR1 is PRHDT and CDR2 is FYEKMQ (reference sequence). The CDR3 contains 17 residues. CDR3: CASSLGPKAGGFDTQYF. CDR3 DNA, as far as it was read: TGTGCCAGCAGCTTAGGTCCCAAGGCGGGGGGGTTCGATACG.

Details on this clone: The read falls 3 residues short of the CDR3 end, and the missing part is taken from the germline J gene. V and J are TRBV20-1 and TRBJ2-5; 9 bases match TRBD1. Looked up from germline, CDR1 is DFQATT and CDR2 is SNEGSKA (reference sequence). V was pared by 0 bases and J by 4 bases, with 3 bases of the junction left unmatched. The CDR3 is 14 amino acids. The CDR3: CSARDKDRGETQYF. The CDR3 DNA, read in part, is TGCAGTGCTAGAGATAAGGACAGGGGAGAGACC.

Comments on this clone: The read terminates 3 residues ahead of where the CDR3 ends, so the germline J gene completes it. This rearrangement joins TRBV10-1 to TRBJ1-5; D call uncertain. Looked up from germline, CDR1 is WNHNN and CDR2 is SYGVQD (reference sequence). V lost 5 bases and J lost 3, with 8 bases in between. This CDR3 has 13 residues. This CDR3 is CASSPNDNQPQHF. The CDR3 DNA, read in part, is TGCGCCAGCAGTCCTAACGACAATCAGCCC.

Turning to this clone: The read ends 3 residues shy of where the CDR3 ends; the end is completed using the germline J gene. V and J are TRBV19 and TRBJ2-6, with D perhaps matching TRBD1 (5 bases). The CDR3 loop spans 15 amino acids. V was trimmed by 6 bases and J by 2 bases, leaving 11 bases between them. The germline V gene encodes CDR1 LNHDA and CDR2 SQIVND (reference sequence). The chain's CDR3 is CASSSDSAGANVLTF. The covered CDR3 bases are TGTGCCAGTAGCTCTGACAGTGCTGGGGCCAACGTC.

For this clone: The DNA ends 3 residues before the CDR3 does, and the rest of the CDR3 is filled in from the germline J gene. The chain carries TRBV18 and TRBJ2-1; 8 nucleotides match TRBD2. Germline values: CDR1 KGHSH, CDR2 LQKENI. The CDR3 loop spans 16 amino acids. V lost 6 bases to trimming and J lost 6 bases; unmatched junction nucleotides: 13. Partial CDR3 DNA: TGTGCCAGCTCCCCAACCGGGCGGGGGGCCTCCAATGAG. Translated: CASSPTGRGASNE. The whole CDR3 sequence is CASSPTGRGASNEQFF. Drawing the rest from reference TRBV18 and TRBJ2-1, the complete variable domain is NAGVMQNPRHLVRRRGQEARLRCSPMKGHSHVYWYRQLPEEGLKFMVYLQKENIIDESGMPKERFSAEFPKEGPSILRIQQVVRGDSAAYFCASSPTGRGASNEQFFGPGTRLTVL.

CDR3 DNA (partial): TGTGCCAGCAGTGAACGGCGGGCAGACGGGGAG. This codes for CASSERRADGE. In full, the CDR3 is CASSERRADGELFF. The V gene is TRBV6-1, the J gene TRBJ2-2; D may be TRBD2 (5 bases). The read terminates 3 residues before the CDR3 end, so the remaining end is supplied by the germline J gene. Germline V lookup: CDR1 MNHNS, CDR2 SASEGT. V dropped 2 bases and J dropped 7 bases, with 11 bases sitting between them. The CDR3 totals 14 residues.

Partial CDR3 DNA: TGTGCCAGCAGTTTTTCTACGGGGTCCTACGAG. It specifies CASSFSTGSYE. The CDR3 as a whole reads CASSFSTGSYEQYF. The V gene is TRBV27, the J gene TRBJ2-7, with a possible D match to TRBD2 (5 bases). The CDR3 is cut off 3 residues early in the read; its end comes from the germline J gene. Deletions cut 3 bases from V and 1 base from J, with 10 bases between. The CDR3 has 14 amino acids. Germline V lookup: CDR1 MNHEY, CDR2 SMNVEV (reference sequence).

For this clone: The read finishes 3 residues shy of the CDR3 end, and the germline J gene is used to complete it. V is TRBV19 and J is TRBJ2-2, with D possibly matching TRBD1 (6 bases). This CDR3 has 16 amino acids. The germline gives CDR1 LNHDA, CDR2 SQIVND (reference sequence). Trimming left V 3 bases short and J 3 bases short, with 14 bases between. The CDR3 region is CASSIHRVSDTGELFF. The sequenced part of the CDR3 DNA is TGTGCCAGTAGTATCCACAGGGTTTCGGACACCGGGGAG.

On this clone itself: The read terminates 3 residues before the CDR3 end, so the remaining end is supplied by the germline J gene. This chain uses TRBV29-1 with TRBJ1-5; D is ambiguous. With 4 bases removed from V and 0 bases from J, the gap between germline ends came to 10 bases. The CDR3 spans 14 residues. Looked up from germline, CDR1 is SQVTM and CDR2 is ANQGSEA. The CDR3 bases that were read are TGCAGCGTTGTCGTAGACTATAGCAATCAGCCC. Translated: CSVVVDYSNQP. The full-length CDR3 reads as CSVVVDYSNQPQHF.

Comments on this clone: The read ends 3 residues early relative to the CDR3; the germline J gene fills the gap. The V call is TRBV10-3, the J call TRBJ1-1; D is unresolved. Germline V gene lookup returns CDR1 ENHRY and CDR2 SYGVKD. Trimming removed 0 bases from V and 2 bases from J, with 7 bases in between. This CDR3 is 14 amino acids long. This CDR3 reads CAISESISNTEAFF. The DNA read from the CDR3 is TGTGCCATCAGTGAGTCGATCAGTAACACTGAA.

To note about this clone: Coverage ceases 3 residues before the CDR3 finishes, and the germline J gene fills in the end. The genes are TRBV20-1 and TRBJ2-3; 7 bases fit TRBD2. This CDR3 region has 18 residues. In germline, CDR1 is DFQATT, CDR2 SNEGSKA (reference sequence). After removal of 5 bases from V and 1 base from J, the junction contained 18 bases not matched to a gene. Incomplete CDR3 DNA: TGCAGTGCTCCGGAACCTAAATCCAGACTAGCCCGCACAGATACG. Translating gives CSAPEPKSRLARTDT. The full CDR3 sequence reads CSAPEPKSRLARTDTQYF.

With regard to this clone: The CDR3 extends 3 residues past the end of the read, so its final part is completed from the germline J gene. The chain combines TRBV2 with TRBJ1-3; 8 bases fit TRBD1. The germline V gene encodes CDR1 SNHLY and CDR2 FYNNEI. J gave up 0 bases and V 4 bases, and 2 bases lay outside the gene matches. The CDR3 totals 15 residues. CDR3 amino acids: CASSGTGTSGNTIYF. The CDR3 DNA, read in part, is TGTGCCAGCAGTGGGACAGGGACCTCTGGAAACACC.

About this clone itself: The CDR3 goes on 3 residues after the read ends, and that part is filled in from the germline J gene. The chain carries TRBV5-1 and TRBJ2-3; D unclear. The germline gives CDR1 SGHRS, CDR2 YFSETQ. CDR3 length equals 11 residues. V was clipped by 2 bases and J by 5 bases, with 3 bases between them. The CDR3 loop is CASSFLDTQYF. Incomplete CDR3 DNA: TGCGCCAGCAGCTTCTTAGATACG.

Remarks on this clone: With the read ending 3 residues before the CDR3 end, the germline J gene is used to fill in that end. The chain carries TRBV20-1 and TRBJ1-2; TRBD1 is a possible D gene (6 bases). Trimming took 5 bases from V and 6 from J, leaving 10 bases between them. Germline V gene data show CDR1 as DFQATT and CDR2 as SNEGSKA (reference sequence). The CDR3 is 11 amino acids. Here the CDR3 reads CSAGTFDGYTF. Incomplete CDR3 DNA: TGCAGTGCTGGGACATTTGATGGC.

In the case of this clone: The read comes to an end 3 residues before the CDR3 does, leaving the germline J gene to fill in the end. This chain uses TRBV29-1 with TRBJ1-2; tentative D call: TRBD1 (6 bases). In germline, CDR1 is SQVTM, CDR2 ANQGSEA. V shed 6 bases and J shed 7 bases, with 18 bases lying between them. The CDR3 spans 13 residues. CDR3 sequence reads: CSVLTGSGSGYTF. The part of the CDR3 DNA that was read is TGCAGCGTCCTGACAGGCAGTGGTTCTGGC.